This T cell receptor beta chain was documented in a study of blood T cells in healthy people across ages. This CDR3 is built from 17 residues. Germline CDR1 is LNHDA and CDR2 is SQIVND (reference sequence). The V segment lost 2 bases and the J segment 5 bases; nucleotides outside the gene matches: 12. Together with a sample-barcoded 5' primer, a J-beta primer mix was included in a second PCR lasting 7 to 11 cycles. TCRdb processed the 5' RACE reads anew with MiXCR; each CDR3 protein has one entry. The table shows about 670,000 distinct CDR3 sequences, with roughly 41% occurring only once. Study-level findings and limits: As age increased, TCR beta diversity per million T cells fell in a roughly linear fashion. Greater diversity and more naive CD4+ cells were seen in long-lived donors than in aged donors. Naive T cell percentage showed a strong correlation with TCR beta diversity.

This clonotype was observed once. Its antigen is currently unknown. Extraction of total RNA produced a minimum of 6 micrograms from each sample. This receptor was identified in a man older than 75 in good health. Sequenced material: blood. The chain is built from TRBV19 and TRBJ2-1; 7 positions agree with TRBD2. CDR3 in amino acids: CASSITLGGRAHNEQFF. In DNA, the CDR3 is TGTGCCAGTAGTATAACCCTAGGAGGGAGGGCCCACAATGAGCAGTTCTTC.